This T cell receptor beta chain was sequenced for a study of PD-L1 blockade in urothelial cancer. Study-level background: At 3 weeks after treatment start (second dose) and again at 6 weeks, blood was analyzed. General observations from the study: A pretreatment blood TCR clonality that fell below the median predicted better progression-free and overall survival.

TCRdb's copy holds only in-frame clones and misses some; the assay was immunoSEQ multiplex PCR. In the table there are roughly 41,000 clones, about four fifths of which are singletons. The study enrolled patients with locally advanced or metastatic urothelial carcinoma. Per patient, between 1 and 8 samples were collected at pretreatment and on-treatment time points. With regard to this clone: Its antigen is as yet unknown.

Sequencing used PBMCs, obtained around atezolizumab (anti-PD-L1) treatment. The TCR sequence derives from a man in his sixties with urothelial cancer.

The CDR3 sequence: CASSSRQGKGYEQYF. As DNA, the CDR3 is TGTGCCAGCAGTTCGAGACAGGGCAAAGGCTACGAGCAGTACTTC. The J gene is TRBJ2-7, the V gene TRBV28, with 7 bases matching TRBD1. J gave up 3 bases and V 4 bases, and 9 bases lay outside the gene matches. Germline V gives CDR1 MDHEN, CDR2 SYDVKM. The CDR3 is 15 residues long.